Following are 7 T cell receptor beta chains from one sample sequenced in a study of blood T cell repertoires in COVID-19. Clones were sequenced by immunoSEQ multiplex PCR, and TCRdb holds only the in-frame ones, with some missing. The sample holds 250,000 to 300,000 clones, 80% to 90% seen once. Input material: peripheral blood. All receptors come from a woman in her 70s with COVID-19, enrolled during active disease.

The chain is built from TRBV6-5 and TRBJ2-7; TRBD1 might be the D (5 bases). The CDR3 length is 14 residues. Germline loops: CDR1 MNHEY, CDR2 SVGAGI. V gave up 3 bases and J gave up 2 bases, with 11 bases separating them. CDR3 DNA sequence: TGTGCCAGCAGTTATAGTACAGGTGCCTACGAGCAGTACTTC. Protein sequence: CASSYSTGAYEQYF.

This clone was detected once. CDR3 amino acids: CASSLRQGETQYF. In DNA form, the CDR3 reads TGCGCCAGCAGCCTGAGACAGGGGGAGACCCAGTACTTC. The chain joins TRBV4-3 to TRBJ2-5; 8 nucleotides line up with TRBD1. The CDR3 is 13 residues long. Trimming took 4 bases from V and 5 from J; bases not matched to a gene: 3. Germline V gene data show CDR1 as LGHNA and CDR2 as YSLEER.

The rearrangement joins TRBV27 to TRBJ2-7; 9 bases are shared with TRBD1. The germline V gene has CDR1 MNHEY and CDR2 SMNVEV (reference sequence). The CDR3 loop spans 12 amino acids. The ends lost 10 bases at V and 4 bases at J; junction bases unmatched: 5. For the CDR3, the DNA is TGTGCCACCCTGGGACAGGGTTACGAGCAGTACTTC. Translation gives CATLGQGYEQYF.

In DNA form, the CDR3 reads TGTGCCAGCAGTGTTGGGACAGGGGGGCTGAAGGGCTACACCTTC. It yields the protein CASSVGTGGLKGYTF. This sequence joins TRBV25-1 and TRBJ1-2; 11 nucleotides agree with TRBD1. CDR3 length: 15 amino acids. V shed 4 bases, J shed 8 bases, and the junction held 9 bases outside the gene matches. The germline CDR1 and CDR2 sequences are MGHDK and SYGVNS.

V usage is TRBV10-3 and J usage is TRBJ2-1, with a tentative D call TRBD1 (6 bases). V was trimmed by 4 bases and J by 11 bases, leaving 12 bases between them. CDR1 and CDR2 (germline): ENHRY, SYGVKD. This CDR3 has 12 residues. The CDR3 DNA reads as TGTGCCATCAGTGGGACAGAGCAAAAGCAGTTCTTC. It encodes CAISGTEQKQFF.

The V call is TRBV6-5, the J call TRBJ1-2, with 8 bases fitting TRBD1. Germline loops: CDR1 MNHEY, CDR2 SVGAGI. J gave up 7 bases and V 8 bases, and 12 bases lay outside the gene matches. The length of the CDR3 is 14 residues. CDR3 bases: TGTGCCAGCCGGGGGTCCGGGACAGGTTTTGGCTACACCTTC. It is translated as CASRGSGTGFGYTF.

The chain couples TRBV5-1 to TRBJ2-3; 10 bases are shared with TRBD2. Germline CDR1 reads SGHRS; CDR2 reads YFSETQ. The trim removed 5 bases at V and 5 bases at J, leaving 5 bases unmatched. The CDR3 length is 14 residues. As DNA, the CDR3 is TGCGCCAGCAGGCTAGCGGGGGTTCAAGATACGCAGTATTTT. Translating it yields CASRLAGVQDTQYF.